Sequencing of this TCR beta chain was carried out in a study of cytomegalovirus exposure and HLA in healthy donors. Study-level information: The 110 million or so unique TCR beta sequences, from roughly 170 million T cells, were found by an earlier analysis.

Trimming removed 1 base at V and 0 bases at J, with 9 bases between. This CDR3 has 15 amino acids. Germline lookup yields CDR1 MDHEN and CDR2 SYDVKM. Details on this clone: Antigen specificity is unknown.

The study, taken as a whole, reports: A later analysis by the authors found several of the most significant clusters apparently linked to common viral pathogens. Previously analyzed data showed that most TCR beta V segments were productive at a frequency of about 90% or about 30%.

PCR involved 60 Vbeta and 13 Jbeta primers. Here immunoSEQ multiplex PCR was the method, and the copy in TCRdb shows in-frame clones only, minus some. The profile shows roughly 180,000 clones, about 83% of them singletons. Material for sequencing was PBMCs. V usage is TRBV28 and J usage is TRBJ2-5, with D tentatively TRBD2 (6 bases). The sequence was collected from a female donor in good health and CMV-seronegative. CDR3 bases: TGTGCCAGCAGTTTATTACGGGGGAACCAAGAGACCCAGTACTTC. Protein sequence: CASSLLRGNQETQYF.